Given below is one T cell receptor (beta chain) in context. TCRdb's table, derived via immunoSEQ multiplex PCR, lists solely in-frame clones and lacks some. The table includes about 82,000 clones, roughly nine tenths detected once. This entry comes from a study of OX40 agonist ivuxolimab in advanced cancers. The wider study: Patients were given ivuxolimab, an antibody that agonizes OX40 (CD134).

The germline CDR1 and CDR2 sequences are MNHEY and SMNVEV (reference sequence). With V trimmed by 4 bases and J by 7 bases, 16 bases remained unmatched. This CDR3 has 18 residues. This specimen consisted of CD4+ or CD8+ T cells sorted from blood, obtained in a trial of the OX40 agonist ivuxolimab. The rearrangement links TRBV27 to TRBJ2-1, with 10 nucleotides matching TRBD2. This TCR derives from an adult with an advanced solid tumor such as melanoma, head and neck, liver or kidney cancer. The CDR3 coding sequence is TGTGCCAGCAGTTCCACTAGCGGGATCGGTAGTGAATATAATGAGCAGTTCTTC. Encoded protein: CASSSTSGIGSEYNEQFF.